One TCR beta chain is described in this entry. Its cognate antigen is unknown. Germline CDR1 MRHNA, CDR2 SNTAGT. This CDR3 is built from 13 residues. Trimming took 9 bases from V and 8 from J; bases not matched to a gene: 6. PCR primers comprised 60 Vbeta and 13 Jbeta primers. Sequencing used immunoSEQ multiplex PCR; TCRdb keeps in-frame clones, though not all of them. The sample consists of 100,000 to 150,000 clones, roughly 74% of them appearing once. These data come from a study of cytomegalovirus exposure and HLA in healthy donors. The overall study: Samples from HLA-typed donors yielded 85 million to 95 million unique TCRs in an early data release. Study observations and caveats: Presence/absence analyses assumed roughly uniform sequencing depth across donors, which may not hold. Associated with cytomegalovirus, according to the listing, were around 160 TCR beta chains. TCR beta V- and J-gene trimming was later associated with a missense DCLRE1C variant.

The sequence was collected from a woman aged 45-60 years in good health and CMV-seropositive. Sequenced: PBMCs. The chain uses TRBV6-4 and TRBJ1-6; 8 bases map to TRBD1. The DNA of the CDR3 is TGTGCCAGTTCGGACAGGGAAGATTCACCCCTCCACTTT. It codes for CASSDREDSPLHF.